What follows are 6 T cell receptor beta chains derived from one specimen sequenced in a study of T cell changes during pregnancy in multiple sclerosis. Some clones are missing from TCRdb's copy, which holds only in-frame ones; the method was immunoSEQ multiplex PCR. The sample records approximately 64,000 clones, around 92% being singletons. The sequenced sample was peripheral blood, obtained in the first trimester of pregnancy. These receptors all come from a female donor with multiple sclerosis, enrolled in a pregnancy study.

The rearrangement links TRBV6-5 to TRBJ1-2; tentatively, D is TRBD1 (5 bases). The CDR3 runs 14 residues. CDR1 MNHEY and CDR2 SVGAGI come from the germline V gene. Deletions cut 7 bases from V and 4 bases from J, with 16 bases between. This chain's CDR3 is CASKEPTGGYGYTF. The CDR3 nucleotides read TGTGCCAGCAAAGAACCAACAGGTGGCTATGGCTACACCTTC.

The CDR3: CSPSSDYEQYF. The CDR3, as DNA: TGCAGTCCCTCTAGCGACTACGAGCAGTACTTC. The chain recombines TRBV20-1 with TRBJ2-7; a weak D match, TRBD2 (6 bases). CDR1 DFQATT and CDR2 SNEGSKA come from the germline V gene (reference sequence). The CDR3 extends over 11 amino acids. V dropped 8 bases and J dropped 3 bases, with 11 bases sitting between them.

The J gene is TRBJ1-4, the V gene TRBV29-1; no clear D gene. Germline V gene sequence: CDR1 SQVTM, CDR2 ANQGSEA. With 3 bases removed from V and 6 bases from J, the gap between germline ends came to 11 bases. This CDR3 spans 13 amino acids. In nucleotides, the CDR3 is TGCAGCGTTGAGACACTCCTGGATGAAAAACTGTTTTTT. Its translation: CSVETLLDEKLFF.

V is TRBV6-6 and J is TRBJ2-3, with 8 bases that match TRBD2. Unmatched junction bases numbered 4, after V lost 5 bases and J lost 3 bases. Per germline, CDR1 MNHNY and CDR2 SVGAGI (reference sequence). The CDR3 loop spans 14 amino acids. CDR3 DNA: TGTGCCAGCAGTGACGGGACTAGTACAGATACGCAGTATTTT. Protein sequence: CASSDGTSTDTQYF.

The chain employs TRBV19 and TRBJ1-4; D uncertain. CDR1 LNHDA and CDR2 SQIVND come from the germline V gene (reference sequence). The CDR3 spans 14 residues. V gave up 7 bases and J gave up 3 bases, with 12 bases separating them. This CDR3 is CASTTTAPNEKLFF. The CDR3 DNA sequence: TGTGCCAGTACTACGACTGCTCCTAATGAAAAACTGTTTTTT.

The rearrangement uses TRBV5-4 and TRBJ2-7; 8 nucleotides line up with TRBD1. The CDR3 consists of 15 residues. Per the germline V gene, CDR1 is SGHNT and CDR2 is YYREEE (reference sequence). The V and J ends lost 1 base and 3 bases, in that order; junction bases with no gene match: 6. CDR3 region: CASSLKGQEGYEQYF. The CDR3 DNA is TGTGCCAGCAGCTTGAAGGGACAGGAGGGCTACGAGCAGTACTTC.